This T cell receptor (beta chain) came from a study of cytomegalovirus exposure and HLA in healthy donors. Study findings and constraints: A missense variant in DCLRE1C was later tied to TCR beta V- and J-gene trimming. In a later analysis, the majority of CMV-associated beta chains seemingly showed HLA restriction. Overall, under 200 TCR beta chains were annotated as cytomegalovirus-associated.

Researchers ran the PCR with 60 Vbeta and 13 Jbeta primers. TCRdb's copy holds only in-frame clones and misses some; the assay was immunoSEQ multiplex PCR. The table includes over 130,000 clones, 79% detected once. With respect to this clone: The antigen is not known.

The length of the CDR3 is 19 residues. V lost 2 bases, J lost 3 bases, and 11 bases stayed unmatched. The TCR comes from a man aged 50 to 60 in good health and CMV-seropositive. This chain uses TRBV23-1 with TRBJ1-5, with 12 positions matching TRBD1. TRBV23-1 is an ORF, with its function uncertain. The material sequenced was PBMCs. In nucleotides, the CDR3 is TGCGCCAGCAGTCAAATAAAGGTGCGGGACAGGGGGCACAATCAGCCCCAGCATTTT. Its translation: CASSQIKVRDRGHNQPQHF.